This T cell receptor beta chain was documented in a study of vaccination effects on CD4 cells after COVID-19. Study background: Samples that were drawn after vaccination came a median of 72 days after the second dose.

Assay used: immunoSEQ multiplex PCR; TCRdb lists only in-frame clones, some missing. The sample has tens of thousands of clones; roughly 67% are singletons. Per germline, CDR1 SGHAT and CDR2 FQNNGV. The CDR3 sequence is 15 residues long. The V gene lost 5 bases and the J gene lost 2 bases, with 14 bases spanning the gap. This clone was detected a few times. The target antigen is unknown. ViraFEST expansion of antigen-specific CD4+ T cells with viral peptide pools preceded sequencing. Scientists isolated CD4+ T cells after a roughly ten-day culture period ended. Participants received two doses of either the BNT162b2 or mRNA-1273 vaccine. Study conclusions and caveats: Long after vaccination, the clones induced by infection and by vaccine shrank markedly in size. A shortage of convalescent patients and an absence of early post-infection timepoints characterized the study.

The chain uses TRBV11-2 and TRBJ2-3; the D is unclear. This sequence originates from a human donor who received a COVID-19 vaccine. This specimen was CD4+ T cells from PBMCs cultured with SARS-CoV-2 spike peptides, taken after COVID-19 vaccination. This chain's CDR3 is CASSTEPEFTDTQYF. DNA for the CDR3: TGTGCCAGCAGCACCGAACCGGAGTTCACAGATACGCAGTATTTT.